This T cell receptor (beta chain) was sequenced in a study of T cell responses to AZD1222 COVID-19 vaccine. To note about this clone: The antigen is unknown.

TCRdb's table, derived via immunoSEQ multiplex PCR, lists solely in-frame clones and lacks some. The repertoire holds 98,000 or so clones, around 85% seen once, with 14% in the top ten. Per germline, CDR1 SEHNR and CDR2 FQNEAQ (reference sequence). V lost 5 bases and J 3 bases, leaving 10 bases between the germline ends. This CDR3 has 13 residues. Study-wide findings and caveats: Dominant at 160-218 and 743-854, vaccine-associated CD4 TCRs also spanned spike.

This material consisted of peripheral blood, taken 28 days after the second AZD1222 dose. The receptor was isolated from an adult who received the AZD1222 COVID-19 vaccine. The rearrangement links TRBV7-9 to TRBJ1-1; TRBD1 might be the D (6 bases). CDR3 in amino acids: CASSPTGYTEAFF. CDR3 nucleotide sequence: TGTGCCAGCAGCCCAACAGGGTACACTGAAGCTTTCTTT.